Sequencing of this T cell receptor (beta chain) was carried out in a study of shared clonotypes between healthy human individuals (dated by TCRdb to 2020 to 2021). With respect to the entire study: The cohort comprised a couple of women and three men aged 18 to 49 years. For each donor, CD4 naive and CD4 memory were each given three plates, CD8 naive was given two plates, and CD8 memory was given one plate. To estimate repertoire size and how much clonotypes are shared between individuals, the study performed deep sequencing of blood TCR repertoires from a few healthy adults. To increase sequencing depth and limit assay-specific biases, different laboratories used diverse techniques to prepare libraries and sequence TCR repertoires. Leukapheresis yielded between about 0.94 and 8.9 billion PBMCs per donor. The full study reports these points: The small number of donors limited the genetic and exposure-history diversity represented. Sampling was limited to blood, and TCR repertoires in tissue likely differ from TCR repertoires in blood. Compared with non-shared clonotypes, the clonotypes found in all four sorted-subset donors had higher generation probabilities. Based on pairwise subsampling, the degree of clonotype sharing among donors was expected to be affected by sequencing depth. Across a handful of donors, around 5.4% of naive CD4, roughly 3.4% of naive CD8, 2% to 2.5% of memory CD4, and roughly 0.4% of memory CD8 clonotypes were shared. Estimated clonotype richness was generally larger for naive than for memory subsets. Rarefaction of sorted-subset datasets indicated incomplete sequencing despite the large sequencing depth.

Using the deep immunoSEQ assay, TCR CDR3 regions were amplified from genomic DNA by multiplex PCR. Extracted genomic DNA from each cell subset was distributed evenly across all wells of several immunoSEQ 96-well plates, and each plate was treated as a replicate. For sorted subsets, 150 to 250 ng genomic DNA, equal to 30,000 or so T cell genomes, was loaded into each replicate PCR. Purified libraries were quantified with a Qubit 3.0 fluorometer, sized on a Bioanalyzer 2100, and re-quantified with the KAPA Library Quantification kit. Every immunoSEQ 96-well plate was sequenced on a dedicated single-read 150-cycle Illumina NextSeq 550 flow cell. Under the source paper's analysis protocol: Because only junctional sequences without quality scores were contained in the immunoSEQ output, filtering matching that applied to full-length reads could not be performed. To assign V/J genes and CDR3, sequences were annotated using PyIR, a Python wrapper for IgBLAST v1.9, with IMGT germline references. Reads were removed for weak V/J assignments (E-value above 1e-6), missing CDR3, stop codons, out-of-frame junctions, or ambiguous translated residues. V3J clonotypes were defined as sequences sharing an identical inferred V gene, J gene, and CDR3 amino acid sequence. Percentage overlap between repertoires was calculated by dividing the number of shared unique clonotypes by the size of the smaller repertoire. Three approaches were used to assess repertoire richness: RTK rarefaction, the Chao1 estimator, and Recon v2.1 estimates of unobserved clonotypes. For all TCRbeta clonotypes obtained by the gDNA method from a handful of donors, generation probabilities were computed with OLGA. TCRdb mirrors the immuneACCESS table, restricted to in-frame sequences. Some clones are absent from its copies; in checked studies, under half trace to an unresolved V gene, and the reason for the others is unknown. V and J calls and clone size come straight from that table; D and trimming were deduced from the DNA. This sample holds 2 million to 2.5 million clones; around 95% were observed only once. Roughly 0.13% of the sample is held by the ten biggest clonotypes.

A note on this clone: This clone's antigen is unknown. Base qualities were left out, and no much larger clone turns up one base away.

Its CDR3 holds 14 amino acids, cysteine through phenylalanine. The read is trimmed to its CDR3 DNA, 42 bases read in frame from base 1. Via the germline V gene, CDR1 is SGHNT and CDR2 YENEEA. Trimming at the junction amounts to 5 bases on V and 0 bases on J, and the germline ends lie 11 bases apart. Donors were healthy HIV-negative adults with no recently reported acute infections or vaccinations. Every donor was a Caucasian adult living in Nashville, Tennessee, USA. CD4+ T cells were enriched by magnetic negative selection; naive cells were then positively selected on CD45RA, and the negative fraction formed the memory subset. Blood was collected by leukapheresis, and PBMCs were isolated by Ficoll-Histopaque density gradient centrifugation and then cryopreserved in liquid nitrogen vapor phase. Analytical flow cytometry was used to check the purity and quantity of every magnetically sorted T cell population. From each sorted fraction, genomic DNA was isolated and quantified by UV absorbance on a Nanodrop 2000c.

This clonotype was sampled from a man younger than 35 in good health. The sequence links TRBV11-3 to TRBJ2-7, and possibly TRBD2, on 5 matching bases. Sequenced material: naive CD4+ T cells sorted from blood. What the cell subset or site label conveys for this sample: CD45RA+ positively selected. The nucleotide sequence reads TGTGCCAGCAGCCAAGAAGCGGACTCCTACGAGCAGTACTTC. It is translated as CASSQEADSYEQYF.